These 18 T cell receptor beta chains were all obtained from the same sample, sequenced in a study of T cell repertoires in cytomegalovirus infection. The antigens of these receptors remain unknown. TCRdb passed the reads through MiXCR, listing each CDR3 protein once. The sample has approximately 730,000 distinct CDR3 sequences, 33% seen once; the top ten hold about 20%. The specimen comprised cultured PBMCs, sampled from culture after CMV antigen stimulation. The receptors originated from a human donor in good health (CMV status not recorded). Some clones in this sample may be carry-over from other donors' samples.

V is TRBV18 and J is TRBJ2-3; TRBD2 matches 13 bases. In germline, CDR1 is KGHSH, CDR2 LQKENI. The CDR3 spans 18 residues. V shed 1 base and J 0 bases; nucleotides not matched to a gene: 4. The CDR3, as DNA: TGTGCCAGCTCACCACTGGGACTAGCGGGGCAGAGCACAGATACGCAGTATTTT. This translates into CASSPLGLAGQSTDTQYF.

This clonotype turned up a few times. Mismatch with germline at one junction end may stem from a read error. The rearrangement uses TRBV19 and TRBJ2-5; D remains unclear. Looked up from germline, CDR1 is LNHDA and CDR2 is SQIVND (reference sequence). The CDR3 has 13 residues. CDR3 nucleotides: TGTGCCAGTCGGGCCTCTTACCAGGAGACCCAGTACTTC. Its translation: CASRASYQETQYF.

The gene calls are TRBV7-2 and TRBJ2-3; either TRBD1 or TRBD2 may fit D (5 bases each). The CDR3 is made up of 15 amino acids. Deletions cut 4 bases from V and 3 bases from J, with 14 bases between. Germline assignment: CDR1 SGHTA and CDR2 FQGNSA. The CDR3 bases are TGTGCCAGCAGCTCGGGACCGCCCAATACAGATACGCAGTATTTT. Its protein is CASSSGPPNTDTQYF.

The chain uses TRBV4-1 and TRBJ1-5; possible D gene TRBD1, 5 bases. Germline V gives CDR1 MGHRA, CDR2 YSYEKL. The CDR3 consists of 16 residues. Trimming stripped 0 bases from V and 2 bases from J, with 11 bases between. The CDR3 DNA is TGCGCCAGCAGCCAAGACGCAGGGCAGGGCAATCAGCCCCAGCATTTT. Amino acid sequence: CASSQDAGQGNQPQHF.

The sample holds many counts of this clonotype. CDR3 in DNA: TGTGCCAGCAGTTACAGGGGGACTGGGGCCAACGTCCTGACTTTC. It yields the protein CASSYRGTGANVLTF. This sequence joins TRBV6-5 and TRBJ2-6, with D possibly matching TRBD1 (6 bases). CDR3 length: 15 amino acids. CDR1 and CDR2 from the germline V gene are MNHEY and SVGAGI. V lost 2 bases and J lost 2, with 7 bases in between.

In this sample, this clonotype turned up a few times. V gene TRBV25-1 combines with J gene TRBJ1-6; no clear D gene. Germline V gene lookup returns CDR1 MGHDK and CDR2 SYGVNS. This CDR3 comprises 14 residues. The V end lost 6 bases, the J end lost 10 bases, and 16 bases lay between the germline ends. Here the CDR3 reads CASSLDFGGSPLHF. CDR3 DNA sequence: TGTGCCAGCAGCCTTGACTTCGGAGGGTCACCCCTCCACTTT.

The chain is built from TRBV10-3 and TRBJ1-4, with D perhaps TRBD1 (5 bases). This CDR3 comprises 20 residues. V lost 0 bases to trimming and J lost 3 bases, with 23 bases between them. Germline CDR1 reads ENHRY; CDR2 reads SYGVKD. CDR3 region: CAISESKPGLGAAANEKLFF. The CDR3 DNA is TGTGCCATCAGTGAGTCGAAGCCAGGGTTAGGGGCTGCGGCTAATGAAAAACTGTTTTTT.

The chain is built from TRBV5-6 and TRBJ2-7, with D perhaps being TRBD1 or TRBD2 (6 bases each). The CDR3 totals 14 residues. Looked up from germline, CDR1 is SGHDT and CDR2 is YYEEEE. The V end was cut by 4 bases, the J end by 1 base, with 12 bases between. CDR3 residues: CASSRRGVSYEQYF. The DNA for the CDR3 is TGTGCCAGCAGCAGGAGGGGGGTATCCTACGAGCAGTACTTC.

The V and J genes are TRBV2 and TRBJ1-5; 8 nucleotides align to TRBD1. The CDR3 has 17 residues. Trimming at V came to 8 bases and at J to 3 bases, leaving 15 bases not matched to a gene. CDR1 and CDR2 from the germline V gene are SNHLY and FYNNEI. CDR3 in DNA: TGTGCCAGCGGGGGATCCGGCGGACAGGGACTCAATCAGCCCCAGCATTTT. The encoded protein is CASGGSGGQGLNQPQHF.

This sequence joins TRBV20-1 and TRBJ2-7; D might be TRBD2 (6 bases). The germline CDR1 and CDR2 sequences are DFQATT and SNEGSKA (reference sequence). The CDR3 consists of 15 residues. The V end was cut by 3 bases, the J end by 3 bases, with 18 bases between. CDR3 sequence (DNA): TGCAGTGCTAGGATGAGGCGGGGCACCCTCTACGAGCAGTACTTC. Its translation: CSARMRRGTLYEQYF.

The chain uses TRBV7-9 and TRBJ2-5; 9 nucleotides match TRBD2. Germline values: CDR1 SEHNR, CDR2 FQNEAQ (reference sequence). Trimming took 1 base from V and 6 from J; bases not matched to a gene: 12. CDR3 length: 17 residues. The CDR3 reads CASSLGGGGGAGQTQYF. Here the CDR3 DNA reads TGTGCCAGCAGCTTAGGGGGGGGCGGGGGGGCCGGACAGACCCAGTACTTC.

This clonotype occurred a few times. The V and J genes are TRBV7-2 and TRBJ1-3; D gene unclear. CDR3 length: 12 amino acids. The ends were cut back, 5 bases at V and 4 bases at J, with 6 bases in the middle. From germline, CDR1 is SGHTA and CDR2 FQGNSA. The CDR3 DNA sequence: TGTGCCAGCAGCGTACAGGGAAACACCATATATTTT. This translates into CASSVQGNTIYF.

The V call is TRBV4-1, the J call TRBJ2-3; the match to TRBD2 covers 12 bases. V lost 4 bases, J lost 0 bases, and 5 bases stayed unmatched. The CDR3 is 17 amino acids. CDR1 is MGHRA and CDR2 is YSYEKL in the germline V gene. CDR3 nucleotides: TGCGCCAGCAGCCCGCTCGGGACTAGCGGGAGCACAGATACGCAGTATTTT. Protein product: CASSPLGTSGSTDTQYF.

This clonotype was observed a few times. V usage is TRBV6-2 or TRBV6-3 and J usage is TRBJ1-2; a possible D gene is TRBD1 (5 bases). CDR3 size: 14 residues. Germline V lookup: CDR1 MNHEY, CDR2 SVGEGT. V gave up 4 bases and J gave up 4 bases, with 13 bases separating them. CDR3 sequence reads: CASSFGARGYGYTF. The CDR3 region has the DNA TGTGCCAGCAGTTTTGGGGCGCGAGGCTATGGCTACACCTTC.

In this sample, this clonotype turned up many times. This chain connects TRBV12-3 or TRBV12-4 to TRBJ1-1; D is unclear. V dropped 3 bases and J dropped 1 base, with 9 bases sitting between them. The CDR3 sequence is 14 residues long. CDR3 sequence reads: CASSFGLRNTEAFF. CDR3 DNA: TGTGCCAGCAGTTTTGGACTCCGGAACACTGAAGCTTTCTTT.

The chain recombines TRBV29-1 with TRBJ2-1; weak D call: TRBD2 (6 bases). Germline lookup yields CDR1 SQVTM and CDR2 ANQGSEA. This CDR3 spans 13 amino acids. V was shortened by 2 bases and J by 5 bases, with 10 bases between the two germline ends. CDR3 DNA: TGCAGCGTTGAACTAGCGAATAACAATGAGCAGTTCTTC. Translating gives CSVELANNNEQFF.

This clonotype occurred a few times. The chain has TRBV7-2 and TRBJ1-4; perhaps TRBD1 as D (5 bases). Germline values: CDR1 SGHTA, CDR2 FQGNSA. V was shortened by 5 bases and J by 7 bases, with 29 bases between the two germline ends. The CDR3 covers 19 residues. CDR3 amino acids: CASSQSPEAGISRGEKLFF. Here the CDR3 DNA reads TGTGCCAGCAGCCAGAGCCCCGAGGCAGGGATTTCAAGGGGTGAAAAACTGTTTTTT. Looking up the rest from reference TRBV7-2 and TRBJ1-4 gives the full variable domain: GAGVSQSPSNKVTEKGKDVELRCDPISGHTALYWYRQSLGQGLEFLIYFQGNSAPDKSGLPSDRFSAERTGGSVSTLTIQRTQQEDSAVYLCASSQSPEAGISRGEKLFFGSGTQLSVL.

The V gene is TRBV4-3, the J gene TRBJ1-1; D not resolved. Looked up from germline, CDR1 is LGHNA and CDR2 is YSLEER. Trimming stripped 1 base from V and 0 bases from J, with 6 bases between. This CDR3 comprises 14 residues. This CDR3 is CASSQALVNTEAFF. As DNA, the CDR3 is TGCGCCAGCAGCCAAGCTTTGGTGAACACTGAAGCTTTCTTT.